The clone carrying this T cell receptor beta chain was detected ten times or more. Its matching antigen is unknown. The sample originates from a study of Graves' ophthalmopathy and Graves' hyperthyroidism. Using RNA transcripts, the TCR beta CDR3 regions were amplified. HTBI-primed first-round RT-PCR preceded second-round multiplex PCR. TCRdb recomputed calls from the multiplex PCR reads with MiXCR, one row per CDR3 protein. The data show over 450,000 distinct CDR3 sequences, around 14% seen once. Study-wide points: With a specificity of 72.22% and a sensitivity of around 71%, the model predicted ophthalmopathy progression. A roughly 81% specificity and about 88% sensitivity were achieved by a 13-signature model that separated ophthalmopathy from stable hyperthyroidism.

CDR1 is MNHEY, CDR2 SMNVEV, per germline (reference sequence). Trimming cost V 4 bases and J 2 bases; bases outside gene matches: 4. This CDR3 has 14 residues. Ophthalmopathy in the donors was of moderate-to-severe activity, with CAS ≥3, NOSPECS ≥4 and duration under 3 months. PBMCs originated in approximately 9.1 ml of fresh peripheral blood. The sample taken for sequencing was blood. This chain links TRBV27 with TRBJ2-5; TRBD1 matches at 7 bases. This clonotype originated in a woman aged 30 to 39 with Graves' ophthalmopathy. As DNA, the CDR3 is TGTGCCAGCAGTTCACACAGGGGTCAAGAGACCCAGTACTTC. It translates to CASSSHRGQETQYF.